This entry concerns a single T cell receptor beta chain. Its antigen is as yet unknown. CD45RO negativity and positive selection for CCR7 defined naive CD8 cells, a population that excluded terminally differentiated effector memory CD45RA+ cells. The data stem from a study of shared clonotypes between healthy human individuals. Replicate PCRs from sorted subsets contained around 200 ng DNA, which is some 32,000 T cell genomes. Clones were sequenced by immunoSEQ multiplex PCR, and TCRdb holds only the in-frame ones, with some missing. The sample carries 2 million or so clones, around 96% recorded once. V was cut by 3 bases and J by 4 bases, with 12 bases left in between. This CDR3 is built from 13 residues. In germline, CDR1 is GTSNPN, CDR2 SVGIG (reference sequence). General study findings and limits: Against clonotypes common to all four donors, non-shared ones had lower generation probabilities.

This receptor was taken from a man aged 18 to 30 in good health. The gene calls are TRBV30 and TRBJ1-2, with D perhaps TRBD1 (6 bases). The sample was naive CD8+ T cells sorted from blood. The CDR3 coding sequence is TGTGCCTGGAGCGTAGACAGGTCCTATGGCTACACCTTC. Translated, it gives CAWSVDRSYGYTF.